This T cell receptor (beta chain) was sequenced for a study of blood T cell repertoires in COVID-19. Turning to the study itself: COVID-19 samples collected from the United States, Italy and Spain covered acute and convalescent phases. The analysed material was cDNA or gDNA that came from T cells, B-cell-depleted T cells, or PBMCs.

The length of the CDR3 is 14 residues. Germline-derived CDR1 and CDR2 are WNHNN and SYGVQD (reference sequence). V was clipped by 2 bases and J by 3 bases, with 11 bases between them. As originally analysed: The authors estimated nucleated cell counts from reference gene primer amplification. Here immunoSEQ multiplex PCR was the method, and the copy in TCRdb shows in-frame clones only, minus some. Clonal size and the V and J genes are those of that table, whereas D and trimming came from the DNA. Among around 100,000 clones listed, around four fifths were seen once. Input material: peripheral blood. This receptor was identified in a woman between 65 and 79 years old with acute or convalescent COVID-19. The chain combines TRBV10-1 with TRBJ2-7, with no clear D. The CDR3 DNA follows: TGCGCCAGCAGTGAGGGCGACCCGGGCTACGAGCAGTACTTC. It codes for CASSEGDPGYEQYF.